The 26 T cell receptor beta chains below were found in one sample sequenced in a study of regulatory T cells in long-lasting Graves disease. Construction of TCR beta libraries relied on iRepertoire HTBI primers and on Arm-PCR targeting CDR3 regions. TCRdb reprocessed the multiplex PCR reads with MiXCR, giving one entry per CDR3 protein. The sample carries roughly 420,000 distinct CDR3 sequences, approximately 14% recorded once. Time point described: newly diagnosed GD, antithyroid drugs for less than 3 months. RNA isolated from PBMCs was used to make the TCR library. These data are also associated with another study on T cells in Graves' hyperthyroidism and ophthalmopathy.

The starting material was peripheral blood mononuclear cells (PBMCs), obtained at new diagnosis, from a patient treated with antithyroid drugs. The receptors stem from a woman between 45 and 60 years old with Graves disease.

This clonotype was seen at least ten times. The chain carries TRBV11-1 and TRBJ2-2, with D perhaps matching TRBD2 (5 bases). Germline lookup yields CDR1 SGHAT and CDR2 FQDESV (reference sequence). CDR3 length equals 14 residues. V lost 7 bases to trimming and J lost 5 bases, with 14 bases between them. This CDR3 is CASTQLPGTGELFF. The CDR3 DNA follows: TGTGCCAGCACCCAACTCCCGGGAACCGGGGAGCTGTTTTTT.

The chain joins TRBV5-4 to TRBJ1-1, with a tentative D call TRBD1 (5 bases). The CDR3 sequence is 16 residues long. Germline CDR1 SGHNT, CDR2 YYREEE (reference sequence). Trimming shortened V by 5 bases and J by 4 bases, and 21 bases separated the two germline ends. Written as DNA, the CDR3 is TGTGCCAGCAGACCCGCGGGGGGGTTCATGGTCACTGAAGCTTTCTTT. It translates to CASRPAGGFMVTEAFF.

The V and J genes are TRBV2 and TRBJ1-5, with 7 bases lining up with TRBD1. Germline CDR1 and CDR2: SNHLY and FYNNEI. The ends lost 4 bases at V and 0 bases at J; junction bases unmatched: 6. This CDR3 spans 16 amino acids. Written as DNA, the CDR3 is TGTGCCAGCAGTGGCCGACAGGGACCTAGCAATCAGCCCCAGCATTTT. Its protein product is CASSGRQGPSNQPQHF.

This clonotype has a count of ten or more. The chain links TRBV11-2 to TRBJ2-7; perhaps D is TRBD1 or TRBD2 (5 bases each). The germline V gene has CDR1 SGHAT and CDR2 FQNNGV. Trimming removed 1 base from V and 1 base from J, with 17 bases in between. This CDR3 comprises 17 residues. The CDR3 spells CASSLAFLGTVSYEQYF. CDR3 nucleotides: TGTGCCAGCAGCTTAGCCTTCCTGGGGACGGTGTCCTACGAGCAGTACTTC.

CDR3 nucleotides: TGCGCCAGCAGCTTGACTAGCGGGAGTTCGGACAATGAGCAGTTCTTC. It codes for CASSLTSGSSDNEQFF. This chain links TRBV5-1 with TRBJ2-1, with 11 bases lining up with TRBD2. The CDR3 sequence is 16 residues long. After removal of 1 base from V and 5 bases from J, the junction contained 5 bases not matched to a gene. The germline V gene encodes CDR1 SGHRS and CDR2 YFSETQ.

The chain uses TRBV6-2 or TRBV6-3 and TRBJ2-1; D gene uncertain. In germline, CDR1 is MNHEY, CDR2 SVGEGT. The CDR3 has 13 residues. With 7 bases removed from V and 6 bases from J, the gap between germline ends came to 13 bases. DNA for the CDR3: TGTGCCAGCACCCCCCGCCCCCTCAATGAGCAGTTCTTC. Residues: CASTPRPLNEQFF.

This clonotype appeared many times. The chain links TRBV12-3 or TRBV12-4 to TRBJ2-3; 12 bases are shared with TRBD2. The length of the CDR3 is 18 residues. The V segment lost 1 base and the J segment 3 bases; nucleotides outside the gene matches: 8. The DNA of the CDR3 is TGTGCCAGCAGTTTAGAGAGTACTAGCGGGAGGAGAACAGATACGCAGTATTTT. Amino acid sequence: CASSLESTSGRRTDTQYF.

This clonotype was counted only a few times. The CDR3 DNA reads TGTGCCACCCAGAGGGGGGCGAATCAGCCCCAGCATTTT. Its translation is CATQRGANQPQHF. The chain is built from TRBV10-3 and TRBJ1-5, with D possibly TRBD1 on 6 matching bases. V lost 10 bases to trimming and J lost 4 bases, with 14 bases between them. This CDR3 has 13 amino acids. Germline CDR1 and CDR2: ENHRY and SYGVKD.

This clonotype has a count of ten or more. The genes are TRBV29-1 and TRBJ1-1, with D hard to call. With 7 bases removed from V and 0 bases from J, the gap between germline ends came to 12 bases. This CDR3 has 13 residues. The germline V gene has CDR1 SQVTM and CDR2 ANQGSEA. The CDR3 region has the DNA TGCAGCGCGAACAGCAATCTGAACACTGAAGCTTTCTTT. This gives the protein CSANSNLNTEAFF.

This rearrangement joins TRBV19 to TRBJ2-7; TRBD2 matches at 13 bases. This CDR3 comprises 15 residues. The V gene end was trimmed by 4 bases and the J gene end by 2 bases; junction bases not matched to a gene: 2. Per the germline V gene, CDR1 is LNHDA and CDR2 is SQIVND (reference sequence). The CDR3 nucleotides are TGTGCCAGTAGTAGCGGGACTAGCGGGGCCTACGAGCAGTACTTC. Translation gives CASSSGTSGAYEQYF.

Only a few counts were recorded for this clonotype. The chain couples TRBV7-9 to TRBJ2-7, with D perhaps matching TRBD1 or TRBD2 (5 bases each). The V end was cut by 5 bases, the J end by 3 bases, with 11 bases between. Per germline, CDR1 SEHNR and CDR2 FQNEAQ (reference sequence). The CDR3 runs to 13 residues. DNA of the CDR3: TGTGCCAGCAGCGGGGGAAACTACTACGAGCAGTACTTC. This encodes CASSGGNYYEQYF.

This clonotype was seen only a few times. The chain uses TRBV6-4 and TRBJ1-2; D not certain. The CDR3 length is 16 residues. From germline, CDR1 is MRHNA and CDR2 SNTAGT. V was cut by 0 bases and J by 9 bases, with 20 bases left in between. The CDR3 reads CASSDSKGRPLFSYTF. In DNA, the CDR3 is TGTGCCAGCAGTGACTCGAAAGGACGGCCCCTCTTTAGCTACACCTTC.

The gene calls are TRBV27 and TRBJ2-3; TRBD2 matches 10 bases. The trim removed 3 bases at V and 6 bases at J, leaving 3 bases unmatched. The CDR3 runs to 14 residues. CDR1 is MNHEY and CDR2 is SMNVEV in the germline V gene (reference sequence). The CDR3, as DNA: TGTGCCAGCAGTTTGCTAGCGGGAGAGGATACGCAGTATTTT. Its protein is CASSLLAGEDTQYF.

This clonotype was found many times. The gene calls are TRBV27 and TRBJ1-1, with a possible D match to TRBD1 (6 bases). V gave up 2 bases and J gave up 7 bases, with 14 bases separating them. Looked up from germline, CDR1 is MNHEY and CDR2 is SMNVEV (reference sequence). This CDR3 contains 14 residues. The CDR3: CASSLRGQSGEAFF. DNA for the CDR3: TGTGCCAGCAGTTTACGAGGACAGTCCGGTGAAGCTTTCTTT.

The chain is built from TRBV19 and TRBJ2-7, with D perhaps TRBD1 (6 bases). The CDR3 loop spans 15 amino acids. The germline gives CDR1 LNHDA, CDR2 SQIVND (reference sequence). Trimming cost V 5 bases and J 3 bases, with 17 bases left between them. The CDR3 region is CASSLRGDMGYEQYF. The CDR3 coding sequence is TGTGCCAGTAGTCTCCGAGGGGACATGGGCTACGAGCAGTACTTC.

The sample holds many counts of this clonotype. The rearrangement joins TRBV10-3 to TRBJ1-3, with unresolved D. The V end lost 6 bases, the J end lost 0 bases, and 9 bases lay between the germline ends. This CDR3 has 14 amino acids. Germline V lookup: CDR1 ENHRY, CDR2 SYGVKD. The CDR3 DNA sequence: TGTGCCATCAGCGACGGATCCTCTGGAAACACCATATATTTT. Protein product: CAISDGSSGNTIYF.

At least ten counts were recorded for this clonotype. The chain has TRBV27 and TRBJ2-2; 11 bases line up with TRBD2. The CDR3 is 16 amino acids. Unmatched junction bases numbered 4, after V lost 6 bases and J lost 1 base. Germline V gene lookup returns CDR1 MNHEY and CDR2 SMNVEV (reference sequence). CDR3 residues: CASSSLAGGNTGELFF. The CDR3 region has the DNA TGTGCCAGCAGCAGCCTAGCGGGAGGGAACACCGGGGAGCTGTTTTTT.

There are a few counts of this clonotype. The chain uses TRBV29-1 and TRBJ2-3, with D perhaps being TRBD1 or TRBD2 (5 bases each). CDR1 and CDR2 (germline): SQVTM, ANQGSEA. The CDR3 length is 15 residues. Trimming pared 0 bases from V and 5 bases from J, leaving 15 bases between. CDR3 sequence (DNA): TGCAGCGTTGAAGAATGGGGCAGAGGAGGAGATACGCAGTATTTT. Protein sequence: CSVEEWGRGGDTQYF.

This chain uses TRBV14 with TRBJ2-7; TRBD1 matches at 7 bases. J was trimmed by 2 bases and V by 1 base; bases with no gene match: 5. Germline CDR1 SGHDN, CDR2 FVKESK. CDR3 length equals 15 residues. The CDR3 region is CASSQGTGTAYEQYF. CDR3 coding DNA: TGTGCCAGCAGCCAAGGTACCGGGACAGCCTACGAGCAGTACTTC.

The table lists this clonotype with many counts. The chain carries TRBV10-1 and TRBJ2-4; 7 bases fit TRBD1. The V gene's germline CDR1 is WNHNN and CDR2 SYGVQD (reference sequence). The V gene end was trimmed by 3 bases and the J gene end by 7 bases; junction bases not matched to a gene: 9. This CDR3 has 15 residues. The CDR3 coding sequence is TGCGCCAGCAGTGAATCGGAGACAGGGCCTAACATTCAGTACTTC. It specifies CASSESETGPNIQYF.

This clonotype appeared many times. CDR3 amino acids: CASSSDLTQYF. DNA of the CDR3: TGCGCCAGCAGCTCGGACCTTACGCAGTATTTT. The chain has TRBV5-1 and TRBJ2-3; D ambiguous. Germline V gives CDR1 SGHRS, CDR2 YFSETQ. Trimming removed 3 bases at V and 8 bases at J, with 7 bases between. CDR3 size: 11 residues.

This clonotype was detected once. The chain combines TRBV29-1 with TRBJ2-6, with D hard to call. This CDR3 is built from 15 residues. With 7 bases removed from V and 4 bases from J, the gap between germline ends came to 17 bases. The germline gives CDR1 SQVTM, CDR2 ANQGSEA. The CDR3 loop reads CSAAARLAGANVLTF. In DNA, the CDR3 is TGCAGCGCCGCGGCCAGGTTAGCCGGGGCCAACGTCCTGACTTTC.

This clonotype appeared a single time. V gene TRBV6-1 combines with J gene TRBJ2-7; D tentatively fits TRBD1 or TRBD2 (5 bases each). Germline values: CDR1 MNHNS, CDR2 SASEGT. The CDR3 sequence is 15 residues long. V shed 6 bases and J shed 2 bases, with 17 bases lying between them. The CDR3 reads CASSRDRDPPYEQYF. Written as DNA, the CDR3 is TGTGCCAGCAGCAGAGACCGGGACCCACCCTACGAGCAGTACTTC.

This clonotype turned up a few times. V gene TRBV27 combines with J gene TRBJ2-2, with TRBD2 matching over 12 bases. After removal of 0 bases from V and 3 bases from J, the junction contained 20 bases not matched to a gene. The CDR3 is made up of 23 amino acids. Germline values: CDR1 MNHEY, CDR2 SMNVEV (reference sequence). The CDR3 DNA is TGTGCCAGCAGTTTATCCCAGTTTTCGGCTGGACTAGCGGGAAGAGGGGACACCGGGGAGCTGTTTTTT. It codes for CASSLSQFSAGLAGRGDTGELFF.

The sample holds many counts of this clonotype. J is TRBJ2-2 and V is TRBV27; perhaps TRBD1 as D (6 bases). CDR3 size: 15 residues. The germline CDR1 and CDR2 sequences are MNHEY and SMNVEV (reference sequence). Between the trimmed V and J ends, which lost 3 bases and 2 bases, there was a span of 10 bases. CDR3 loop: CASSFTGLNTGELFF. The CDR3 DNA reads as TGTGCCAGCAGTTTCACAGGGTTAAACACCGGGGAGCTGTTTTTT.

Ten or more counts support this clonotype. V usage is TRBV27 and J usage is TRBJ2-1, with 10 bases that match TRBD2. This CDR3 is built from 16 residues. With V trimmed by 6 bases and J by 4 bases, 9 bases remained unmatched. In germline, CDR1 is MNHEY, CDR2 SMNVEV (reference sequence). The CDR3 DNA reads TGTGCCAGCAGCGTACTTGGGACTAGCGCTTACAATGAGCAGTTCTTC. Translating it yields CASSVLGTSAYNEQFF.